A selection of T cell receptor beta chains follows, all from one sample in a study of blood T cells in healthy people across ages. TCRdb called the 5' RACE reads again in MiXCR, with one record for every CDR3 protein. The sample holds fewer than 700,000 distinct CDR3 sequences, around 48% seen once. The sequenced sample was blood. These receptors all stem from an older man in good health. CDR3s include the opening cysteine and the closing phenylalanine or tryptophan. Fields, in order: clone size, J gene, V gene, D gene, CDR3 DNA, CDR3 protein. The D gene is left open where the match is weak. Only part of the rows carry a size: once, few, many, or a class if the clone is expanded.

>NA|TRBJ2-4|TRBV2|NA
TGTGCCAGCACAGAAAGGGGCGGGTCCCCCGGCAACGGGCAGTACTTC
CASTERGGSPGNGQYF
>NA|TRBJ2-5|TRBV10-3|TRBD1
TGTGCCATCAAAGCGGACAGGGGTTTGGAGACCCAGTACTTC
CAIKADRGLETQYF
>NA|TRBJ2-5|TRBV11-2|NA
TGCGCCAGCAGCTTAGATGGGTTAGTAGTCAATGAGCAGTACTTC
CASSLDGLVVNEQYF
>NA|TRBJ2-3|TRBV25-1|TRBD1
TGTGCCAGCAGTGGCCTACAGGGGGATACGCAGTATTTT
CASSGLQGDTQYF
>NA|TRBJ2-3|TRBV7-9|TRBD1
TGTGCCAGCAGCTTCCTGACAGGGCATCGGGCAGATACGCAGTATTTT
CASSFLTGHRADTQYF
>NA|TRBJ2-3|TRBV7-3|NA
TGTGCCAGCAGCCCCCAGGGAGCCCCAGACGGCACGCAGTATTTT
CASSPQGAPDGTQYF
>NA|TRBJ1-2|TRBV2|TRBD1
TGTGCCAGCCCGGACAGGGCTTGGTATGGCTACACCTTC
CASPDRAWYGYTF
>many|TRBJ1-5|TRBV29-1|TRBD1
TGCAGCGCAGGGGGCAGCAATCAGCCCCAGCATTTT
CSAGGSNQPQHF
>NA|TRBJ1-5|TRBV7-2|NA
TGTGCCAGCAGCTTAGGATCCCGCGCGACCCATCAGCCCCAGCATTTT
CASSLGSRATHQPQHF
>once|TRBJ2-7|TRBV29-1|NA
TGCAGCGTTGATCTCAGGAACTCCTACAATGAGCAGTACTTC
CSVDLRNSYNEQYF